This T cell receptor beta chain was obtained from a study of blood T cell repertoires in COVID-19. Study summary: From the United States, Italy and Spain came samples of acute and convalescent COVID-19. T cells, B-cell-depleted T cells, or PBMCs supplied cDNA or gDNA.

Profiled with immunoSEQ multiplex PCR; TCRdb holds only in-frame clones, not every one. The sample contains roughly 150,000 clones, about 87% of which appear only once. Sequenced input: peripheral blood. This clonotype originated in a human donor in a cohort sampled during active COVID-19.

The chain's CDR3 is CASSGGTGNQPQHF. Written as DNA, the CDR3 is TGTGCCAGCAGCGGCGGGACAGGCAATCAGCCCCAGCATTTT. V is TRBV9 and J is TRBJ1-5, with TRBD1 matching over 7 bases. Looked up from germline, CDR1 is SGDLS and CDR2 is YYNGEE. The CDR3 has 14 amino acids. The junction had 2 bases not matched to a gene; V was cut back by 3 bases and J by 2 bases.